These 29 T cell receptor beta chains were sequenced from one sample in a study of blood T cell repertoires in COVID-19. Data came from immunoSEQ multiplex PCR; TCRdb stores just in-frame clones and leaves some out. This table holds some 260,000 clones, approximately 91% found once. Source material: peripheral blood. The receptors come from a woman in her thirties with acute or convalescent COVID-19.

This chain uses TRBV7-2 with TRBJ2-5; TRBD2 agrees at 9 bases. Trimming removed 1 base from V and 4 bases from J; junction bases left unmatched: 7. The CDR3 loop spans 16 amino acids. The germline gives CDR1 SGHTA, CDR2 FQGNSA. The CDR3 protein is CASSLDGGRAGETQYF. The CDR3 region has the DNA TGTGCCAGCAGCTTAGATGGCGGGAGGGCCGGAGAGACCCAGTACTTC.

This chain links TRBV27 with TRBJ2-1; the match to TRBD1 covers 8 bases. The CDR3 has 15 amino acids. Germline loops: CDR1 MNHEY, CDR2 SMNVEV (reference sequence). Germline trimming cut 6 bases from V and 2 bases from J; bases unmatched to any gene: 6. This CDR3 is CASSPEDRAYNEQFF. As DNA, the CDR3 is TGTGCCAGCAGCCCCGAGGACAGGGCCTACAATGAGCAGTTCTTC.

CDR3 sequence reads: CATSRDLWAGHEQYF. CDR3 in DNA: TGTGCCACCAGCAGAGATTTGTGGGCGGGCCACGAGCAGTACTTC. V and J are TRBV15 and TRBJ2-7; D might be TRBD2 (5 bases). V lost 0 bases and J lost 5, with 14 bases in between. Germline assignment: CDR1 LNHNV and CDR2 YYDKDF (reference sequence). CDR3 length equals 15 residues. Variable domain in full (rest from reference TRBV15 and TRBJ2-7): DAMVIQNPRYQVTQFGKPVTLSCSQTLNHNVMYWYQQKSSQAPKLLFHYYDKDFNNEADTPDNFQSRRPNTSFCFLDIRSPGLGDTAMYLCATSRDLWAGHEQYFGPGTRLTVT.

Only one count was recorded for this clone. The chain carries TRBV10-3 and TRBJ2-7, with 10 bases fitting TRBD1. The CDR3 is made up of 14 amino acids. The V segment lost 6 bases and the J segment 5 bases; nucleotides outside the gene matches: 7. Germline lookup yields CDR1 ENHRY and CDR2 SYGVKD. DNA of the CDR3: TGTGCCATCAGAAAGGACAGGGGGTGGGACGAGCAGTACTTC. It encodes CAIRKDRGWDEQYF.

This rearrangement joins TRBV19 to TRBJ2-1, with TRBD1 matching over 9 bases. CDR1 and CDR2 from the germline V gene are LNHDA and SQIVND (reference sequence). The CDR3 is 16 residues long. Losses at the gene ends were 7 bases for V and 2 bases for J; bases not matched to a gene: 9. This CDR3 reads CASTPVWTGAYNEQFF. The CDR3 DNA is TGTGCCAGTACCCCCGTTTGGACAGGGGCCTACAATGAGCAGTTCTTC.

The V call is TRBV19, the J call TRBJ2-7; TRBD2 aligns across 10 bases. The CDR3 loop spans 15 amino acids. Trimming cost V 4 bases and J 4 bases; bases outside gene matches: 7. Germline V lookup: CDR1 LNHDA, CDR2 SQIVND (reference sequence). DNA for the CDR3: TGTGCCAGTAGTAGCACCGGGACTAGCGATTACGAGCAGTACTTC. Amino acids: CASSSTGTSDYEQYF.

CDR3 nucleotide sequence: TGTGCCAGCAGCATCATAGCGGGAGTAACCGAGCAGTACTTC. Residues: CASSIIAGVTEQYF. This rearrangement joins TRBV6-2 or TRBV6-3 to TRBJ2-7; TRBD2 aligns across 9 bases. Trimming removed 6 bases from V and 6 bases from J; junction bases left unmatched: 9. Germline V gene lookup returns CDR1 MNHEY and CDR2 SVGEGT. There are 14 residues in the CDR3.

The chain recombines TRBV27 with TRBJ2-7; 11 nucleotides line up with TRBD1. There are 15 residues in the CDR3. Trimming took 1 base from V and 7 from J; bases not matched to a gene: 6. Germline V lookup: CDR1 MNHEY, CDR2 SMNVEV (reference sequence). The CDR3: CASSLLGQGAREQYF. CDR3 DNA: TGTGCCAGCAGTTTATTAGGACAGGGGGCTAGGGAGCAGTACTTC.

CDR3 nucleotide sequence: TGTGCCAGCAGCTCACCCGGGGGGTTATATCTGTACAATGAGCAGTTCTTC. This encodes CASSSPGGLYLYNEQFF. The chain uses TRBV7-9 and TRBJ2-1; 7 bases match TRBD2. The CDR3 is 17 amino acids. V lost 4 bases to trimming and J lost 4 bases; unmatched junction nucleotides: 13. Germline V gene lookup returns CDR1 SEHNR and CDR2 FQNEAQ (reference sequence).

This chain links TRBV4-2 with TRBJ2-7; TRBD2 might be the D (6 bases). In germline, CDR1 is LGHNA, CDR2 YNFKEQ. The CDR3 totals 13 residues. Trimming stripped 0 bases from V and 6 bases from J, with 9 bases between. The CDR3 DNA reads as TGTGCCAGCAGCCAAGATGGGGGAGGCGAGCAGTACTTC. Amino acid sequence: CASSQDGGGEQYF.

The chain carries TRBV4-3 and TRBJ2-1; TRBD2 matches at 8 bases. J was trimmed by 5 bases and V by 0 bases; bases with no gene match: 9. The CDR3 loop spans 17 amino acids. In germline, CDR1 is LGHNA, CDR2 YSLEER. CDR3: CASSQDRAGGPNNEQFF. DNA of the CDR3: TGCGCCAGCAGCCAAGATCGCGCGGGGGGCCCTAACAATGAGCAGTTCTTC.

Here the CDR3 reads CATSDQGLYTQYF. DNA for the CDR3: TGTGCCACCAGTGATCAGGGACTGTATACGCAGTATTTT. The rearrangement links TRBV24-1 to TRBJ2-3; D is perhaps TRBD2 (6 bases). The germline CDR1 and CDR2 sequences are KGHDR and SFDVKD. The germline V and J ends were trimmed by 3 bases and 7 bases, with 10 bases remaining between them. The CDR3 is made up of 13 amino acids.

V and J are TRBV6-5 and TRBJ1-4, with a possible D match to TRBD1 (5 bases). V was clipped by 4 bases and J by 10 bases, with 13 bases between them. The CDR3 runs 13 residues. Germline CDR1 reads MNHEY; CDR2 reads SVGAGI. The CDR3 DNA follows: TGTGCCAGCAGTTCGGGACTCGGGGGAAAACTGTTTTTT. Protein product: CASSSGLGGKLFF.

This clone was seen only a few times. The CDR3 sequence: CSVSGSIGGELFF. The CDR3 coding sequence is TGCAGCGTAAGCGGGAGTATTGGCGGGGAGCTGTTTTTT. This chain uses TRBV29-1 with TRBJ2-2; 8 bases line up with TRBD2. Germline V gene lookup returns CDR1 SQVTM and CDR2 ANQGSEA. CDR3 length equals 13 residues. Trimming at V came to 6 bases and at J to 7 bases, leaving 7 bases not matched to a gene.

The CDR3 DNA follows: TGTGCCACCAGCAGAGATCATGGGGGCGGTGGCGGGGAGCTGTTTTTT. Translated, it gives CATSRDHGGGGGELFF. This chain connects TRBV15 to TRBJ2-2; tentatively, D is TRBD1 (6 bases). CDR3 length: 16 amino acids. The V gene's germline CDR1 is LNHNV and CDR2 YYDKDF (reference sequence). V was shortened by 0 bases and J by 7 bases, with 15 bases between the two germline ends.

The chain joins TRBV12-3 or TRBV12-4 to TRBJ1-2; tentatively, D is TRBD1 (6 bases). The V and J ends lost 5 bases and 4 bases respectively, with 11 bases between them. This CDR3 has 13 amino acids. CDR3 region: CASSPGAGYGYTF. CDR3 DNA: TGTGCCAGCAGTCCAGGGGCCGGCTATGGCTACACCTTC.

The J gene is TRBJ2-3, the V gene TRBV2, with D possibly TRBD1 on 6 matching bases. This CDR3 spans 14 amino acids. V shed 9 bases and J shed 0 bases, with 13 bases lying between them. Germline loops: CDR1 SNHLY, CDR2 FYNNEI. The chain's CDR3 is CASFWGPSTDTQYF. The CDR3 region has the DNA TGTGCCAGTTTCTGGGGGCCTAGCACAGATACGCAGTATTTT.

The V gene is TRBV14, the J gene TRBJ1-2; D possibly corresponds to TRBD1 (5 bases). The CDR3 runs to 13 residues. CDR1 and CDR2 (germline): SGHDN, FVKESK. The germline V and J ends were trimmed by 3 bases and 6 bases, with 11 bases remaining between them. This CDR3 is CASSQGSGDGYTF. CDR3 nucleotide sequence: TGTGCCAGCAGCCAGGGGTCGGGGGATGGCTACACCTTC.

The chain links TRBV30 to TRBJ1-3, with D hard to call. Germline lookup yields CDR1 GTSNPN and CDR2 SVGIG (reference sequence). The CDR3 has 17 residues. V was pared by 0 bases and J by 0 bases, with 15 bases between. The CDR3 bases are TGTGCCTGGAGTGTACTGCGAGGCTCGACCTCTGGAAACACCATATATTTT. It encodes CAWSVLRGSTSGNTIYF.

The gene calls are TRBV5-1 and TRBJ1-4; TRBD1 might be the D (6 bases). Trimming took 0 bases from V and 4 from J, leaving 10 bases between them. CDR1 is SGHRS and CDR2 is YFSETQ in the germline V gene. This CDR3 region has 15 residues. CDR3 bases: TGCGCCAGCAGCTTGGCAGGGGTTATTAATGAAAAACTGTTTTTT. It translates to CASSLAGVINEKLFF.

The rearrangement links TRBV7-8 to TRBJ2-3; a possible D gene is TRBD2 (5 bases). V gave up 6 bases and J gave up 5 bases, with 12 bases separating them. This CDR3 spans 13 amino acids. Germline V gives CDR1 SGHVS, CDR2 FQNEAQ. This CDR3 is CASSYGGRDTQYF. The CDR3 DNA sequence: TGTGCCAGCAGTTACGGAGGCAGAGATACGCAGTATTTT. Full variable domain (missing parts from reference TRBV7-8 and TRBJ2-3): GAGVSQSPRYKVAKRGQDVALRCDPISGHVSLFWYQQALGQGPEFLTYFQNEAQLDKSGLPSDRFFAERPEGSVSTLKIQRTQQEDSAVYLCASSYGGRDTQYFGPGTRLTVL.

CDR3 coding DNA: TGTGCCAGCAGCCGTACAGGGGAATCCTATAATTCACCCCTCCACTTT. Protein sequence: CASSRTGESYNSPLHF. V usage is TRBV7-9 and J usage is TRBJ1-6; 7 bases fit TRBD1. Germline-derived CDR1 and CDR2 are SEHNR and FQNEAQ (reference sequence). The CDR3 contains 16 residues. J was trimmed by 1 base and V by 5 bases; bases with no gene match: 5.

The chain has TRBV6-5 and TRBJ2-2; D remains ambiguous. The CDR3 is made up of 14 amino acids. Trimming removed 6 bases at V and 1 base at J, with 9 bases between. CDR1 and CDR2 (germline): MNHEY, SVGAGI. In DNA, the CDR3 is TGTGCCAGCAGGTCGGGTGGGAACACCGGGGAGCTGTTTTTT. Protein sequence: CASRSGGNTGELFF.

The chain uses TRBV3-1 (or the pseudogene TRBV3-2) and TRBJ2-7; tentative D call: TRBD1 (6 bases). CDR3 size: 15 residues. Trimming stripped 4 bases from V and 2 bases from J, with 15 bases between. Germline V CDR1 and CDR2: LGHDT, YNNKEL (reference sequence). The CDR3 is CASSPTGVSTYEQYF. Here the CDR3 DNA reads TGTGCCAGCAGCCCGACAGGCGTCTCAACCTACGAGCAGTACTTC.

CDR3 in DNA: TGTGCCAGTATAAGGACAGTAACTAGCAATCAGCCCCAGCATTTT. This codes for CASIRTVTSNQPQHF. This rearrangement joins TRBV19 to TRBJ1-5; TRBD1 is a possible D gene (6 bases). The CDR3 has 15 residues. Deletions cut 7 bases from V and 0 bases from J, with 13 bases between. Germline CDR1 is LNHDA and CDR2 is SQIVND (reference sequence).

The V call is TRBV14, the J call TRBJ2-7, with D possibly being TRBD1 (5 bases). The CDR3 covers 14 residues. Germline V gives CDR1 SGHDN, CDR2 FVKESK. The ends were cut back, 1 base at V and 5 bases at J, with 12 bases in the middle. CDR3: CASSQVGGRDEQYF. The CDR3 bases are TGTGCCAGCAGCCAAGTAGGCGGCAGGGACGAGCAGTACTTC.

This clone has just a few counts. V gene TRBV14 combines with J gene TRBJ2-7, with 10 bases matching TRBD1. This CDR3 is built from 14 residues. The junction had 4 bases not matched to a gene; V was cut back by 4 bases and J by 4 bases. Germline CDR1 and CDR2: SGHDN and FVKESK. CDR3 loop: CASSPRQGAYEQYF. CDR3 sequence (DNA): TGTGCCAGCAGCCCGAGACAGGGGGCTTACGAGCAGTACTTC.

The chain joins TRBV3-1 (or the pseudogene TRBV3-2) to TRBJ2-7; tentative D call: TRBD1 (6 bases). The CDR3 spans 15 residues. Trimming left V 1 base short and J 5 bases short, with 15 bases between. Germline V CDR1 and CDR2: LGHDT, YNNKEL (reference sequence). Written as DNA, the CDR3 is TGTGCCAGCAGCCAAGTCGGGCAGGGGTCCCACGAGCAGTACTTC. Translating gives CASSQVGQGSHEQYF.

The chain is built from TRBV7-3 and TRBJ2-1, with 14 bases aligning to TRBD2. Per germline, CDR1 SGHTA and CDR2 FQGTGA. Trimming removed 4 bases from V and 10 bases from J; junction bases left unmatched: 6. There are 15 residues in the CDR3. CDR3 sequence (DNA): TGTGCCAGCAGCTCGGGACTAGCGGGGGCGCGGGAGCAGTTCTTC. Its protein product is CASSSGLAGAREQFF.